The entry below gives a single TCR beta chain sequence along with its context. What it recognizes is unknown. V was pared by 2 bases and J by 0 bases, with 12 bases between. Germline CDR1 and CDR2: MNHEY and SVGAGI. This CDR3 spans 16 amino acids. The data were taken from a study of cytotoxic CD8 clonotypes in ibrutinib-treated CLL. Looking at the study overall: Response samples followed a median around 12 months of treatment, range 6 to 36. Whole-study results and caveats: Clonality, elevated at ibrutinib response, dropped back toward baseline at progression. Public clonotypes (which were uncommon) either contracted or remained stable on treatment. T-cell clonality at baseline went above that of age-matched healthy donors and rose and fell with circulating CD8+ T-cell counts.

Profiling relied on immunoSEQ multiplex PCR, and the TCRdb table lists in-frame clones only, not all of them. The sample has 250,000 to 350,000 clones, around 76% seen once. This clonotype was sampled from a human donor with chronic lymphocytic leukemia. The chain has TRBV6-5 and TRBJ2-3, with D possibly being TRBD1 (5 bases). The starting material was PBMCs, obtained at disease progression, from a patient treated with ibrutinib. The CDR3: CASSYGAGLSTDTQYF. The CDR3 nucleotides read TGTGCCAGCAGTTACGGGGCAGGCCTTAGCACAGATACGCAGTATTTT.